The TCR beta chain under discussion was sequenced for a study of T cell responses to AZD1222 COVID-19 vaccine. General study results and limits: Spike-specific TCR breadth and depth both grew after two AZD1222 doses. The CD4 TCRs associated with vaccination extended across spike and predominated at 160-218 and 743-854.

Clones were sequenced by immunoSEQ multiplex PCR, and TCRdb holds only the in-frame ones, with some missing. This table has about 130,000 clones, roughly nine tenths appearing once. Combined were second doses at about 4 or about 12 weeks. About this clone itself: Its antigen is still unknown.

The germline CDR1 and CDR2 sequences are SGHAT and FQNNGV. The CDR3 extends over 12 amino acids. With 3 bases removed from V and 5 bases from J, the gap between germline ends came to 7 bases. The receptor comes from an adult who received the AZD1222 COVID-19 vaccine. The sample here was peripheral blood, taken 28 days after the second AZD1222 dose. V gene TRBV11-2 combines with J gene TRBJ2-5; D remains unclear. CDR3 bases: TGTGCCAGCAGCTTCGGAAAGGAGACCCAGTACTTC. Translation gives CASSFGKETQYF.